This TCR beta chain appears in the sequencing data of a study of OX40 agonist ivuxolimab in advanced cancers. The overall study: Ivuxolimab is an agonistic anti-OX40 (CD134) antibody, and patients were treated with it. Checkpoint inhibitors had been given previously to roughly 36% of patients. Broader study findings: At 0.1 to 3.0 mg/kg, clonal expansion of CD4+ and CD8+ blood T cells had occurred by week 6. Among the lowest levels of clonal expansion were found in partial responders at 0.1-3.0 mg/kg.

Trimming stripped 4 bases from V and 8 bases from J, with 17 bases between. CDR1 is SGHAT, CDR2 FQNNGV, per germline. CDR3 length: 14 residues. To note about this clone: Its specificity is not known.

TCRdb's table, derived via immunoSEQ multiplex PCR, lists solely in-frame clones and lacks some. The top ten clones hold around 10% of a sample with about 26,000 clones, 83% of them seen once. The chain carries TRBV11-2 and TRBJ1-2; D may be TRBD1 (5 bases). The starting material was CD4+ or CD8+ T cells sorted from blood, obtained in a trial of the OX40 agonist ivuxolimab. The TCR sequence derives from an adult with an advanced solid tumor such as melanoma, head and neck, liver or kidney cancer. The CDR3: CASSYAGTQLGYTF. The DNA for the CDR3 is TGTGCCAGCAGCTACGCCGGGACTCAGTTAGGCTACACCTTC.